Reported below is one T cell receptor (beta chain). The specificity of this receptor is unknown. It has no much larger one-base neighbor in the sample; base qualities were not kept. TCRbeta CDR3 regions were amplified from genomic DNA using the immunoSEQ Assay, a bias-controlled multiplex PCR. The authors' analysis ran thus. The number of nucleated cells in each sample was estimated by amplification of reference gene primers within the assay. Sequence reads were collapsed and filtered to measure the absolute abundance of every unique TCRbeta CDR3 rearrangement. For each sample, productive Simpson clonality was calculated by taking the square root of Simpson's diversity index across productive rearrangements. TCRdb carries this immuneACCESS record with in-frame sequences only. Its versions omit some clonotypes, under half of them owing to an unresolved V gene in the studies checked, with the rest unexplained. The V and J calls and clone size were taken over from that table, and D and trimming were inferred from the DNA. The sample records around 290,000 clones, approximately 90% of which are singletons. Under 2.5% of the sample is held by the ten biggest clonotypes.

Enrolling through a virtual design, the prospective study's participants ranged in age from roughly 18 to 95 years and lived across some 22 United States geographic areas. To assign participants to cohorts, the prospective study relied on clinical history that participants themselves reported in a screening survey and a study questionnaire. In the prospective study, whole blood, serum and a nasopharyngeal or oropharyngeal swab were collected from each participant by mobile phlebotomists. Participants in the prospective study had the option to provide additional blood draws and questionnaires over an approximately 2-month period. Blood samples from the prospective study were shipped frozen or at room temperature prior to DNA extraction. The data derive from a study of blood T cell repertoires in COVID-19 (dated by TCRdb to 2018 to 2020). General notes on the study: For ImmuneRACE Cohort 3, a participant was defined as recovered based on two consecutive negative NP/OP PCR tests, clearance by a healthcare professional, or resolution of symptoms. Where HLA class I and class II types were available, the types were taken from metadata supplied by the sample provider, not from assay-based typing. The collaborator samples originated in the United States, Italy and Spain and spanned the acute and convalescent phases of COVID-19. The material from the prospective study consisted of cDNA or gDNA derived from T cells, B-cell-depleted T cells, or PBMCs. The dataset comprised deeply sampled blood TCRbeta repertoires from subjects exposed to, actively infected with, or recovered from COVID-19. Sample metadata almost always included a de-identified subject ID, COVID-19 status, age in years and sex. The samples were drawn from two sources: the first 160 participants of the ongoing ImmuneRACE study, and 950 to 1,500 subjects contributed by 6 global collaborators. The repertoires were released in a freely available public database intended as a resource for research on the immune response to SARS-CoV-2. Broader findings and caveats from the paper: How much clinical and demographic metadata was included differed by source and by participant, and the metadata was provided uncurated.

The sample was PBMCs or T cells enriched from blood (not recorded which). The receptor was derived from a woman aged 55-70 years in a cohort exposed to, infected with or recovered from COVID-19 (not recorded which).

The encoded CDR3 is CASSLDRRGLAGDTDTQYF. The nucleotides are TGTGCCAGCAGCTTAGATCGGCGGGGACTAGCGGGAGACACAGATACGCAGTATTTT. The chain joins TRBV7-9 to TRBJ2-3, and 14 bases in between align with TRBD2. The CDR3 numbers 19 residues from cysteine through phenylalanine. The sequence is cut down to CDR3 DNA, 57 bases in frame from base 1. As encoded in the germline V gene (reference sequence), CDR1 is SEHNR while CDR2 is FQNEAQ. Germline trimming: 1 base from V, 2 bases from J; junction bases outside gene matches: 8.